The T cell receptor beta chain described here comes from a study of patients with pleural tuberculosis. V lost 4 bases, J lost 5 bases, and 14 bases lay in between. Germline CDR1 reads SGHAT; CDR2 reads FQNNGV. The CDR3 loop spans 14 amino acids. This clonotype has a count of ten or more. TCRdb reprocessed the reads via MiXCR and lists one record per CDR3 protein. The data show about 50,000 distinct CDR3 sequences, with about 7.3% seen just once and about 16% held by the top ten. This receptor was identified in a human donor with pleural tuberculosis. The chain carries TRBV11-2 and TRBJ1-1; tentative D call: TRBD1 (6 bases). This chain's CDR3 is CASSWDIKGTEAFF. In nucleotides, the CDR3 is TGTGCCAGCAGCTGGGACATAAAAGGGACTGAAGCTTTCTTT.